Listed here is a single T cell receptor (beta chain). Its target is not known. With 60 Vbeta and 13 Jbeta primers, the PCR was carried out. Generated by immunoSEQ multiplex PCR, the TCRdb table keeps only in-frame clones and is missing some. Of around 110,000 clones listed, 8.5% to 10% are singletons. This sample was taken from a study of cytomegalovirus exposure and HLA in healthy donors. Study results and limitations: Cytomegalovirus-associated status was assigned to more than 150 TCR beta chains.

This sequence was found in a man aged 30 to 39 in good health and CMV-seronegative. Sequenced material: PBMCs.

The CDR3 here is CASSLGTSGAKWDTQYF. CDR3 in DNA: TGCGCCAGCAGCCTAGGGACTAGCGGGGCCAAATGGGATACGCAGTATTTT. The rearrangement links TRBV5-1 to TRBJ2-3; 13 bases agree with TRBD2. Germline V gene lookup returns CDR1 SGHRS and CDR2 YFSETQ. This CDR3 has 17 residues. J gave up 6 bases and V 4 bases, and 11 bases lay outside the gene matches.